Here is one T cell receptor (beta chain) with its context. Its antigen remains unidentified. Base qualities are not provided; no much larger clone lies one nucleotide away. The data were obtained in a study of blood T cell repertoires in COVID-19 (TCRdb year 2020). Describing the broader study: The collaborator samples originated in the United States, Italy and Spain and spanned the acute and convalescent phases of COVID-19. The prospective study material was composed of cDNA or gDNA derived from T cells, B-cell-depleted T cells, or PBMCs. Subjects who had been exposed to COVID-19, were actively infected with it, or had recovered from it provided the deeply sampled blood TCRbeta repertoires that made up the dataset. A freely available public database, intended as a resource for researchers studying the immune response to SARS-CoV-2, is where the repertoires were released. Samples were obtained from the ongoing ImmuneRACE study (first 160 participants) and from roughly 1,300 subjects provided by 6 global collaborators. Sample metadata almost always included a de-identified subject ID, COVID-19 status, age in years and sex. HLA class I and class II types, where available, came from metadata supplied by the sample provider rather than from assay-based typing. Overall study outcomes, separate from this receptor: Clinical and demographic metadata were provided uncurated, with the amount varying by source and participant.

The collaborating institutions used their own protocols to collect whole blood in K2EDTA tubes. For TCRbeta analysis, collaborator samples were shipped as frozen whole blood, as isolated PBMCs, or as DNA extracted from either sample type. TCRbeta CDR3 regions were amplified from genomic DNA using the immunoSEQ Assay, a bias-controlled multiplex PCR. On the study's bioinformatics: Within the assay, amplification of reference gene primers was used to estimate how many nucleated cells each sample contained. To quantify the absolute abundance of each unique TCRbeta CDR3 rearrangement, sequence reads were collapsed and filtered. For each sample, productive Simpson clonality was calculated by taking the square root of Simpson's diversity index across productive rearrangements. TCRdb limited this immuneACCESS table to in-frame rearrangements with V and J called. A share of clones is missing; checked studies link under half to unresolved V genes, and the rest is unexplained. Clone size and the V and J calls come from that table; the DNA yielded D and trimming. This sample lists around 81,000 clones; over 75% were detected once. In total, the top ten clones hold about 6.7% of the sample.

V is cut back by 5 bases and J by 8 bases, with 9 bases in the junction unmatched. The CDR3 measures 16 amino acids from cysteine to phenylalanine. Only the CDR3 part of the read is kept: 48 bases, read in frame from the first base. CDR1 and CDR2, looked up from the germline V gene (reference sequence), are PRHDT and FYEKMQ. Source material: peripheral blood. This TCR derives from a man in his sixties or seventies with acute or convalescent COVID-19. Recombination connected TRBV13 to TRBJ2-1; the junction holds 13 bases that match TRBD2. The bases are TGTGCCAGCAGCCCTACCGGGACTAGCGGGGAGGATGAGCAGTTCTTC. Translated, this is CASSPTGTSGEDEQFF.